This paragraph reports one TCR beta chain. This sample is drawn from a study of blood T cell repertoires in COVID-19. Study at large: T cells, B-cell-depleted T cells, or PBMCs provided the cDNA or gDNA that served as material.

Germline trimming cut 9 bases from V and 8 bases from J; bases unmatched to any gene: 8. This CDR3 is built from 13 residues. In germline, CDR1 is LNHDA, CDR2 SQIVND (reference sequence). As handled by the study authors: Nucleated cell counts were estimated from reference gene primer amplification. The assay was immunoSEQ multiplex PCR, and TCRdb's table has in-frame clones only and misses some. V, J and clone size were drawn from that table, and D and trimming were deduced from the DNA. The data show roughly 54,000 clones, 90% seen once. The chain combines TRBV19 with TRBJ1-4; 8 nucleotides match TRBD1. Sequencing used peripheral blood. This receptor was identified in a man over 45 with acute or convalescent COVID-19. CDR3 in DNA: TGTGCCAGCATGGACAGGGTGGAAGAAAAACTGTTTTTT. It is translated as CASMDRVEEKLFF.